What follows are 32 T cell receptor beta chains derived from one specimen sequenced in a study of CD8+ T cells in alopecia areata. Reverse transcribed after extraction, RNA yielded cDNA as the sequencing template. Using immunoSEQ multiplex PCR, the repertoire was profiled, and TCRdb retains in-frame clones only, with some absent. This sample yields 100,000 to 130,000 clones, of which 59% are seen a single time; roughly 20% belongs to the top ten. Sequenced material: CD8+ T cells sorted from blood. These receptors were collected from a human donor in good health.

The CDR3 DNA reads as TGCGCCAGCAGCTTGTGGCAGGGTCAGCAGTACGAGCAGTACTTC. Translating gives CASSLWQGQQYEQYF. This chain uses TRBV5-1 with TRBJ2-7, with a possible D match to TRBD1 (5 bases). Germline V gives CDR1 SGHRS, CDR2 YFSETQ. Trimming took 1 base from V and 4 from J, leaving 15 bases between them. The CDR3 extends over 15 amino acids. The variable domain in full, with the rest retrieved from reference TRBV5-1 and TRBJ2-7, is KAGVTQTPRYLIKTRGQQVTLSCSPISGHRSVSWYQQTPGQGLQFLFEYFSETQRNKGNFPGRFSGRQFSNSRSEMNVSTLELGDSALYLCASSLWQGQQYEQYFGPGTRLTVT.

This clone was picked up a small number of times. This sequence joins TRBV7-2 and TRBJ2-5, with a tentative D call TRBD1 (5 bases). CDR1 and CDR2 from the germline V gene are SGHTA and FQGNSA. This CDR3 region has 16 residues. Trimming stripped 5 bases from V and 5 bases from J, with 21 bases between. In nucleotides, the CDR3 is TGTGCCAGCAGCGACCTGGGGCGCACGCCCGGGGAGACCCAGTACTTC. This translates into CASSDLGRTPGETQYF. Variable domain in full (rest from reference TRBV7-2 and TRBJ2-5): GAGVSQSPSNKVTEKGKDVELRCDPISGHTALYWYRQSLGQGLEFLIYFQGNSAPDKSGLPSDRFSAERTGGSVSTLTIQRTQQEDSAVYLCASSDLGRTPGETQYFGPGTRLLVL.

The rearrangement links TRBV9 to TRBJ2-7; TRBD1 matches at 8 bases. The CDR3 totals 15 residues. The germline V gene encodes CDR1 SGDLS and CDR2 YYNGEE. With 3 bases clipped from V and 2 bases from J, the junction kept 7 bases outside the gene matches. The CDR3 loop is CASSGSGTGPYEQYF. The CDR3 DNA sequence: TGTGCCAGCAGCGGTTCCGGGACAGGACCCTACGAGCAGTACTTC.

The chain employs TRBV28 and TRBJ1-1; possibly TRBD1 for D (6 bases). Trimming left V 7 bases short and J 0 bases short, with 21 bases between. CDR3 size: 17 residues. Germline lookup yields CDR1 MDHEN and CDR2 SYDVKM. The chain's CDR3 is CASTIGGQGKMNTEAFF. As DNA, the CDR3 is TGTGCCAGCACCATCGGTGGGCAGGGGAAGATGAACACTGAAGCTTTCTTT.

The chain employs TRBV7-2 and TRBJ2-5; 9 nucleotides match TRBD2. CDR3 length equals 16 residues. Germline lookup yields CDR1 SGHTA and CDR2 FQGNSA. V shed 5 bases, J shed 4 bases, and the junction held 11 bases outside the gene matches. The CDR3 coding sequence is TGTGCCAGCAGCCCGGGGCTAGCGGGGTTTAGAGAGACCCAGTACTTC. Translated, it gives CASSPGLAGFRETQYF.

The chain employs TRBV25-1 and TRBJ1-2; D is unclear. Germline V CDR1 and CDR2: MGHDK, SYGVNS. The CDR3 runs 13 residues. Trimming removed 5 bases from V and 3 bases from J, with 10 bases in between. CDR3 DNA: TGTGCCAGCAGTCTTGGGGATTACTATGGCTACACCTTC. This sequence encodes CASSLGDYYGYTF.

The chain has TRBV4-1 and TRBJ1-5; D gene uncertain. Trimming shortened V by 1 base and J by 6 bases, and 10 bases separated the two germline ends. The CDR3 is made up of 14 amino acids. The V gene's germline CDR1 is MGHRA and CDR2 YSYEKL. CDR3 sequence reads: CASSQVFLGQPQHF. DNA of the CDR3: TGCGCCAGCAGCCAAGTATTTCTCGGTCAGCCCCAGCATTTT.

The genes are TRBV5-6 and TRBJ1-2; 7 positions match TRBD1. Germline V gene sequence: CDR1 SGHDT, CDR2 YYEEEE. The V and J ends lost 3 bases and 8 bases, in that order; junction bases with no gene match: 4. CDR3 length: 12 amino acids. The CDR3 is CASSSTGVGYTF. The CDR3 DNA follows: TGTGCCAGCAGCTCAACAGGGGTCGGCTACACCTTC.

This clone was detected only a few times. The gene calls are TRBV29-1 and TRBJ1-1; 7 positions match TRBD1. Germline CDR1 is SQVTM and CDR2 is ANQGSEA. This CDR3 spans 12 amino acids. V lost 4 bases to trimming and J lost 4 bases; unmatched junction nucleotides: 3. The CDR3 loop is CSVVDRATEAFF. The CDR3 nucleotides read TGCAGCGTTGTCGACAGGGCCACTGAAGCTTTCTTT.

This clone was counted only a few times. CDR3 protein: CASSYSSDRGYEQYF. In DNA, the CDR3 is TGTGCCAGCAGTTACTCATCGGACAGGGGGTACGAGCAGTACTTC. The V gene is TRBV6-5, the J gene TRBJ2-7; 10 bases agree with TRBD1. With V trimmed by 0 bases and J by 4 bases, 3 bases remained unmatched. The CDR3 covers 15 residues. CDR1 is MNHEY, CDR2 SVGAGI, per germline.

The table lists this clone with many counts. This chain uses TRBV4-3 with TRBJ2-6; TRBD1 matches at 7 bases. This CDR3 comprises 17 residues. Looked up from germline, CDR1 is LGHNA and CDR2 is YSLEER. V lost 1 base, J lost 0 bases, and 3 bases stayed unmatched. CDR3 bases: TGCGCCAGCAGCCAAGGTGGGGACAGCTCTGGGGCCAACGTCCTGACTTTC. This codes for CASSQGGDSSGANVLTF.

Comments on this clone: The sample carries other DNA sequences with the same CDR3. This sequence joins TRBV7-8 and TRBJ2-7; D is undetermined. V shed 3 bases and J shed 4 bases, with 4 bases lying between them. Germline V gene lookup returns CDR1 SGHVS and CDR2 FQNEAQ. The length of the CDR3 is 11 residues. CDR3 sequence (DNA): TGTGCCAGCAGCTTGACGTACGAGCAGTACTTC. Residues: CASSLTYEQYF.

This clone was picked up a small number of times. This chain uses TRBV29-1 with TRBJ1-1; no definite D call. CDR1 is SQVTM, CDR2 ANQGSEA, per germline. V dropped 5 bases and J dropped 4 bases, with 8 bases sitting between them. CDR3 size: 11 residues. CDR3 sequence reads: CSVYIATEAFF. The CDR3 nucleotides read TGCAGCGTTTACATCGCCACTGAAGCTTTCTTT.

This clone has a handful of counts. V and J are TRBV6-5 and TRBJ1-6; 7 nucleotides align to TRBD1. Losses at the gene ends were 4 bases for V and 9 bases for J; bases not matched to a gene: 9. CDR3 size: 15 residues. Germline V gene lookup returns CDR1 MNHEY and CDR2 SVGAGI. CDR3: CASSFTGALGSPLHF. The CDR3 coding sequence is TGTGCCAGCAGTTTCACAGGGGCCTTGGGTTCACCCCTCCACTTT.

In this sample, this clone turned up a few times. CDR3: CASSSGTSTDTQYF. Here the CDR3 DNA reads TGTGCCAGCAGTTCCGGGACCTCCACAGATACGCAGTATTTT. This chain joins TRBV6-6 and TRBJ2-3, with D perhaps being TRBD1 or TRBD2 (5 bases each). The CDR3 runs to 14 residues. V was clipped by 4 bases and J by 2 bases, with 10 bases between them. The germline V gene encodes CDR1 MNHNY and CDR2 SVGAGI (reference sequence).

The chain has TRBV13 and TRBJ2-7; the match to TRBD1 covers 11 bases. Germline values: CDR1 PRHDT, CDR2 FYEKMQ (reference sequence). The length of the CDR3 is 14 residues. The trim removed 5 bases at V and 5 bases at J, leaving 5 bases unmatched. The CDR3 is CASSGQGAVHEQYF. The CDR3 DNA reads as TGTGCCAGCAGCGGACAGGGGGCTGTCCACGAGCAGTACTTC.

The chain recombines TRBV4-3 with TRBJ2-1; D uncertain. In germline, CDR1 is LGHNA, CDR2 YSLEER. The germline V and J ends were trimmed by 1 base and 7 bases, with 8 bases remaining between them. The CDR3 covers 13 residues. CDR3 DNA: TGCGCCAGCAGCCAAGTGATAGAGAATGAGCAGTTCTTC. This gives the protein CASSQVIENEQFF.

The chain links TRBV19 to TRBJ2-1, with 7 bases that match TRBD2. Germline values: CDR1 LNHDA, CDR2 SQIVND (reference sequence). This CDR3 is 14 amino acids long. V gave up 1 base and J gave up 9 bases; unmatched junction bases: 6. This CDR3 reads CASSIGLGTTEQFF. The CDR3 coding sequence is TGTGCCAGTAGTATAGGTCTGGGGACTACTGAGCAGTTCTTC.

This clone came up a few times. The chain combines TRBV29-1 with TRBJ1-2, with no clear D. Germline-derived CDR1 and CDR2 are SQVTM and ANQGSEA. The length of the CDR3 is 12 residues. V lost 4 bases and J 6 bases, leaving 12 bases between the germline ends. CDR3 residues: CSVAGGYDGYTF. The CDR3 nucleotides read TGCAGCGTTGCAGGCGGCTACGATGGCTACACCTTC.

This sequence joins TRBV7-9 and TRBJ2-4, with D unclear. The CDR3 runs to 12 residues. Trimming pared 2 bases from V and 15 bases from J, leaving 14 bases between. CDR1 and CDR2 from the germline V gene are SEHNR and FQNEAQ (reference sequence). The CDR3 region has the DNA TGTGCCAGCAGCTTAATGTCTGGTTTCCCGTACTTC. Translation gives CASSLMSGFPYF.

The CDR3 protein is CASSLVQGGHYGYTF. As DNA, the CDR3 is TGTGCCAGCAGCTTAGTACAGGGAGGTCACTATGGCTACACCTTC. The chain uses TRBV7-4 and TRBJ1-2, with a tentative D call TRBD1 (6 bases). Germline V CDR1 and CDR2: SGHVT, SQSDAQ. Trimming left V 1 base short and J 3 bases short, with 12 bases between. This CDR3 comprises 15 residues. The whole variable domain, remainder taken from reference TRBV7-4 and TRBJ1-2, is GAGVSQSPRYKVAKRGRDVALRCDSISGHVTLYWYRQTLGQGSEVLTYSQSDAQRDKSGRPSGRFSAERPERSVSTLKIQRTEQGDSAVYLCASSLVQGGHYGYTFGSGTRLTVV.

The chain couples TRBV5-6 to TRBJ2-5; the match to TRBD2 covers 8 bases. Germline loops: CDR1 SGHDT, CDR2 YYEEEE. This CDR3 has 17 amino acids. The V segment lost 2 bases and the J segment 3 bases; nucleotides outside the gene matches: 12. CDR3 sequence: CASSLGLGGGPKETQYF. The CDR3 nucleotides are TGTGCCAGCAGCTTAGGCTTGGGCGGGGGGCCGAAAGAGACCCAGTACTTC.

The chain combines TRBV27 with TRBJ2-3; D call uncertain. Trimming took 0 bases from V and 0 from J, leaving 4 bases between them. Germline V CDR1 and CDR2: MNHEY, SMNVEV (reference sequence). This CDR3 has 14 amino acids. The DNA of the CDR3 is TGTGCCAGCAGTTTATCGAGGAGCACAGATACGCAGTATTTT. It is translated as CASSLSRSTDTQYF.

CDR3 sequence: CASSFSGGVTDTQYF. CDR3 DNA: TGTGCCAGCAGCTTTAGCGGGGGGGTCACAGATACGCAGTATTTT. V and J are TRBV7-9 and TRBJ2-3; TRBD2 matches 11 bases. This CDR3 has 15 residues. Germline CDR1 and CDR2: SEHNR and FQNEAQ (reference sequence). V was pared by 3 bases and J by 2 bases, with 1 base of the junction left unmatched. Full variable domain (outside the CDR3, taken from reference TRBV7-9 and TRBJ2-3): DTGVSQNPRHKITKRGQNVTFRCDPISEHNRLYWYRQTLGQGPEFLTYFQNEAQLEKSRLLSDRFSAERPKGSFSTLEIQRTEQGDSAMYLCASSFSGGVTDTQYFGPGTRLTVL.

This clone was observed at least ten times. This chain joins TRBV4-3 and TRBJ2-3; 9 nucleotides agree with TRBD2. Germline V gene lookup returns CDR1 LGHNA and CDR2 YSLEER. Trimming cost V 1 base and J 1 base; bases outside gene matches: 0. The CDR3 is 15 amino acids. The CDR3 spells CASSQGLAGTDTQYF. Here the CDR3 DNA reads TGCGCCAGCAGCCAAGGACTAGCGGGCACAGATACGCAGTATTTT.

V gene TRBV2 combines with J gene TRBJ2-7; 8 nucleotides align to TRBD1. The trim removed 3 bases at V and 3 bases at J, leaving 10 bases unmatched. CDR3 length equals 16 residues. Germline CDR1 SNHLY, CDR2 FYNNEI. The CDR3 bases are TGTGCCAGCAGTGAGGATCTTCGACAGGGGATCTACGAGCAGTACTTC. This codes for CASSEDLRQGIYEQYF.

Only a few counts were recorded for this clone. The genes are TRBV5-6 and TRBJ2-4; no clear D gene. V dropped 7 bases and J dropped 0 bases, with 5 bases sitting between them. Per germline, CDR1 SGHDT and CDR2 YYEEEE. The CDR3 totals 12 residues. For the CDR3, the DNA is TGTGCCAGCGAAGGAGCCAAAAACATTCAGTACTTC. This gives the protein CASEGAKNIQYF.

The chain uses TRBV6-1 and TRBJ2-7, with D perhaps given as TRBD1 or TRBD2 (6 bases each). This CDR3 region has 15 residues. Germline V lookup: CDR1 MNHNS, CDR2 SASEGT. Trimming left V 2 bases short and J 2 bases short, with 13 bases between. The CDR3 here is CASSESSEGAYEQYF. CDR3 nucleotide sequence: TGTGCCAGCAGTGAAAGTTCGGAGGGGGCCTACGAGCAGTACTTC.

The J gene is TRBJ2-7, the V gene TRBV27; D is unresolved. This CDR3 spans 13 amino acids. Trimming stripped 2 bases from V and 1 base from J, with 6 bases between. Germline V gene sequence: CDR1 MNHEY, CDR2 SMNVEV (reference sequence). The CDR3 sequence is CASSLGQSYEQYF. Here the CDR3 DNA reads TGTGCCAGCAGTTTAGGGCAGTCCTACGAGCAGTACTTC.

This clone was counted once. Written as DNA, the CDR3 is TGTGCCAGCAGCCCGAACAGTCGGGCCGGGGAGCTGTTTTTT. Protein: CASSPNSRAGELFF. The J gene is TRBJ2-2, the V gene TRBV6-5; D unclear. CDR3 length equals 14 residues. Per the germline V gene, CDR1 is MNHEY and CDR2 is SVGAGI. Deletions cut 6 bases from V and 6 bases from J, with 14 bases between.

This clone occurred many times. The rearrangement uses TRBV7-8 and TRBJ2-7, with D uncertain. V lost 5 bases to trimming and J lost 3 bases, with 11 bases between them. The germline gives CDR1 SGHVS, CDR2 FQNEAQ. CDR3 length: 13 residues. The CDR3 sequence is CASSLDAGYEQYF. The CDR3, as DNA: TGTGCCAGCAGCCTGGACGCAGGCTACGAGCAGTACTTC.

This sequence joins TRBV29-1 and TRBJ1-1; D is unclear. CDR3 length: 10 amino acids. The V end lost 4 bases, the J end lost 5 bases, and 5 bases lay between the germline ends. The germline CDR1 and CDR2 sequences are SQVTM and ANQGSEA. The CDR3 reads CSVVWTEAFF. Written as DNA, the CDR3 is TGCAGCGTTGTGTGGACTGAAGCTTTCTTT.